This TCR beta chain was sequenced for a study of graft-versus-host responses after intestinal transplantation. The sample holds a few counts of this clone. Antigen specificity is unknown. Trimming pared 0 bases from V and 7 bases from J, leaving 10 bases between. This CDR3 is built from 14 residues. Germline lookup yields CDR1 LNHNV and CDR2 YYDKDF (reference sequence). TCRdb's table, derived via immunoSEQ multiplex PCR, lists solely in-frame clones and lacks some. The sample contains 60,000 to 90,000 clones, 90% of which appear only once. The source was unstimulated CD8+ T cells sorted from spleen or lymph node cells, collected before intestinal transplant. This receptor was taken from a human donor who received an intestinal transplant. The chain uses TRBV15 and TRBJ2-1; D call uncertain. The CDR3 reads CATSRDAAANEQFF. The CDR3 DNA follows: TGTGCCACCAGCAGAGATGCGGCCGCGAATGAGCAGTTCTTC.